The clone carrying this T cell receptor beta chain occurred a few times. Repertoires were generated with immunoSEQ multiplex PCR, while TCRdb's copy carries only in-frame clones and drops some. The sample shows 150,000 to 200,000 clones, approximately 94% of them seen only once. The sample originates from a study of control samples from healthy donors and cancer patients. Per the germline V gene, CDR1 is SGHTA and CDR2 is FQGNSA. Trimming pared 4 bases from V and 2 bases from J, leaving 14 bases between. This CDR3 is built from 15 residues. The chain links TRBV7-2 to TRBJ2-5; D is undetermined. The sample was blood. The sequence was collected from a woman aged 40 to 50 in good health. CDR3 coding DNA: TGTGCCAGCAGCTCGAGCCGGACGGAACAAGAGACCCAGTACTTC. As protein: CASSSSRTEQETQYF.